These 22 T cell receptor beta chains originate from one sample sequenced in a study of cytomegalovirus exposure and HLA in healthy donors. Clones were read by immunoSEQ multiplex PCR, and TCRdb kept only the in-frame ones, dropping some. Here the sample spans 300,000 to 450,000 clones, 70% to 90% being singletons. Sequencing was performed on PBMCs. These TCRs come from a young woman in good health and CMV-seronegative.

The chain uses TRBV19 and TRBJ2-1, with 8 nucleotides matching TRBD2. Germline assignment: CDR1 LNHDA and CDR2 SQIVND (reference sequence). V lost 7 bases and J lost 8; bases outside the gene matches: 16. The CDR3 sequence is 16 residues long. The CDR3 sequence is CASTLHPGLASDEQFF. The CDR3 region has the DNA TGTGCCAGTACACTCCACCCTGGACTAGCTTCCGATGAGCAGTTCTTC.

This chain links TRBV10-2 with TRBJ2-7; 7 nucleotides agree with TRBD1. This CDR3 has 13 residues. The V gene end was trimmed by 10 bases and the J gene end by 3 bases; junction bases not matched to a gene: 9. The germline gives CDR1 WSHSY, CDR2 SAAADI. This CDR3 is CATPGTENYEQYF. The CDR3 DNA follows: TGCGCCACCCCGGGGACAGAAAACTACGAGCAGTACTTC.

The chain carries TRBV28 and TRBJ1-2; D is possibly TRBD1 (6 bases). The length of the CDR3 is 14 residues. The germline gives CDR1 MDHEN, CDR2 SYDVKM. The V end lost 1 base, the J end lost 4 bases, and 10 bases lay between the germline ends. The CDR3 DNA follows: TGTGCCAGCAGTTTATACAGGGAAATCTATGGCTACACCTTC. Protein product: CASSLYREIYGYTF.

The V gene is TRBV6-5, the J gene TRBJ1-1; D remains ambiguous. Per germline, CDR1 MNHEY and CDR2 SVGAGI. This CDR3 region has 14 residues. V was trimmed by 4 bases and J by 1 base, leaving 10 bases between them. The CDR3 loop reads CASSSPSTNTEAFF. CDR3 in DNA: TGTGCCAGCAGTTCCCCGAGCACGAACACTGAAGCTTTCTTT.

The gene calls are TRBV19 and TRBJ2-2; 7 nucleotides agree with TRBD1. CDR1 is LNHDA and CDR2 is SQIVND in the germline V gene (reference sequence). V trimming: 9 bases; J trimming: 1 base; junction bases outside the gene matches: 8. The length of the CDR3 is 15 residues. The CDR3: CASGTDRLNTGELFF. DNA of the CDR3: TGTGCCAGCGGCACGGACAGGCTGAACACCGGGGAGCTGTTTTTT.

V gene TRBV27 combines with J gene TRBJ2-1; D is possibly TRBD2 (8 bases). CDR1 and CDR2 (germline): MNHEY, SMNVEV (reference sequence). Trimming took off 9 bases at V and 6 bases at J, with 27 bases between the two ends. This CDR3 contains 17 residues. CDR3 in DNA: TGTGCCAGTTCAGGGGGATTGAGCGGGAGAGGTGTCAATGAGCAGTTCTTC. This sequence encodes CASSGGLSGRGVNEQFF.

This sequence joins TRBV6-1 and TRBJ2-3; 7 bases agree with TRBD1. The CDR3 spans 15 residues. Germline V gene sequence: CDR1 MNHNS, CDR2 SASEGT. V lost 0 bases and J lost 2; bases outside the gene matches: 2. The CDR3 sequence: CASSEAGTATDTQYF. The CDR3 DNA follows: TGTGCCAGCAGTGAAGCCGGGACAGCCACAGATACGCAGTATTTT.

This chain connects TRBV30 to TRBJ2-1, with TRBD2 identical over 9 bases. CDR3 length equals 15 residues. Per the germline V gene, CDR1 is GTSNPN and CDR2 is SVGIG (reference sequence). V dropped 2 bases and J dropped 5; count of bases not matched to a gene: 7. The CDR3 here is CAWSLGTSIDNEQFF. DNA of the CDR3: TGTGCCTGGAGTCTCGGGACTAGCATTGACAATGAGCAGTTCTTC.

This chain links TRBV5-1 with TRBJ2-1, with 7 bases fitting TRBD2. The V segment lost 0 bases and the J segment 6 bases; nucleotides outside the gene matches: 6. Germline lookup yields CDR1 SGHRS and CDR2 YFSETQ. The CDR3 is made up of 15 amino acids. The CDR3 DNA follows: TGCGCCAGCAGCTTGGCCCTGGCTAGCGGCAATGAGCAGTTCTTC. As protein: CASSLALASGNEQFF.

The rearrangement links TRBV7-6 to TRBJ2-3; no clear D gene. Germline loops: CDR1 SGHVS, CDR2 FNYEAQ. Trimming cost V 5 bases and J 4 bases, with 13 bases left between them. The CDR3 runs to 14 residues. The CDR3 is CASSVSTTADTQYF. The DNA for the CDR3 is TGTGCCAGCAGCGTATCCACTACGGCAGATACGCAGTATTTT.

The chain combines TRBV10-3 with TRBJ1-5, with D maybe TRBD1 (5 bases). Germline V lookup: CDR1 ENHRY, CDR2 SYGVKD. The CDR3 contains 13 residues. The CDR3 DNA reads TGTGCAGCAAGCGGGGGTACCAATCAGCCCCAGCATTTT. Residues: CAASGGTNQPQHF.

The V and J genes are TRBV9 and TRBJ2-5; possibly TRBD2 for D (5 bases). With 0 bases removed from V and 4 bases from J, the gap between germline ends came to 13 bases. CDR1 SGDLS and CDR2 YYNGEE come from the germline V gene. The length of the CDR3 is 15 residues. The CDR3 coding sequence is TGTGCCAGCAGCGTAGGAAGGCGGGTCTCAGAGACCCAGTACTTC. Amino acids: CASSVGRRVSETQYF.

The V and J genes are TRBV6-1 and TRBJ1-5; TRBD1 is a possible D gene (5 bases). CDR3 length: 14 residues. Germline V gene lookup returns CDR1 MNHNS and CDR2 SASEGT. V lost 6 bases, J lost 7 bases, and 16 bases lay in between. CDR3 sequence (DNA): TGTGCCAGCAGGTGGGGGGAAGGTGGCCAGCCCCAGCATTTT. This sequence encodes CASRWGEGGQPQHF.

The V gene is TRBV14, the J gene TRBJ1-1; D might be TRBD1 (5 bases). Trimming shortened V by 1 base and J by 8 bases, and 11 bases separated the two germline ends. Looked up from germline, CDR1 is SGHDN and CDR2 is FVKESK. This CDR3 spans 13 amino acids. The CDR3 sequence is CASSQVPNREAFF. The CDR3 DNA sequence: TGTGCCAGCAGCCAAGTCCCTAACAGGGAAGCTTTCTTT.

The rearrangement links TRBV28 to TRBJ2-3, with 10 bases identical to TRBD1. With V trimmed by 4 bases and J by 8 bases, 12 bases remained unmatched. The CDR3 runs to 16 residues. CDR1 MDHEN and CDR2 SYDVKM come from the germline V gene. The CDR3 loop reads CASSYPGTGVDGTQYF. In DNA form, the CDR3 reads TGTGCCAGCAGTTACCCGGGGACAGGGGTGGATGGTACGCAGTATTTT.

This clone was recorded only once. The V call is TRBV28, the J call TRBJ1-3; D gene unclear. Germline CDR1 MDHEN, CDR2 SYDVKM. The germline V and J ends were trimmed by 4 bases and 8 bases, with 15 bases remaining between them. The length of the CDR3 is 14 residues. The CDR3 region is CASSSVSTGDTIYF. DNA of the CDR3: TGTGCCAGCAGTTCCGTATCGACCGGGGACACCATATATTTT.

This rearrangement joins TRBV7-2 to TRBJ2-2, with D perhaps TRBD2 (5 bases). The CDR3 is 14 residues long. Germline V CDR1 and CDR2: SGHTA, FQGNSA. V was shortened by 5 bases and J by 6 bases, with 13 bases between the two germline ends. The CDR3 coding sequence is TGTGCCAGCAGCCCCCGGACTGTTGCCGGGGAGCTGTTTTTT. Translating gives CASSPRTVAGELFF.

This rearrangement joins TRBV5-4 to TRBJ1-1; 7 bases fit TRBD1. This CDR3 contains 16 residues. The germline V gene encodes CDR1 SGHNT and CDR2 YYREEE (reference sequence). Unmatched junction bases numbered 8, after V lost 3 bases and J lost 0 bases. The CDR3 bases are TGTGCCAGCAGCTCAGGGACAGAGAGAATGAACACTGAAGCTTTCTTT. Translated, it gives CASSSGTERMNTEAFF. Supplemented by reference TRBV5-4 and TRBJ1-1, the full variable domain reads ETGVTQSPTHLIKTRGQQVTLRCSSQSGHNTVSWYQQALGQGPQFIFQYYREEENGRGNFPPRFSGLQFPNYSSELNVNALELDDSALYLCASSSGTERMNTEAFFGQGTRLTVV.

This chain joins TRBV5-1 and TRBJ2-7; 13 bases fit TRBD2. J gave up 0 bases and V 0 bases, and 0 bases lay outside the gene matches. The CDR3 totals 16 residues. The germline V gene has CDR1 SGHRS and CDR2 YFSETQ. The CDR3 region has the DNA TGCGCCAGCAGCTTGGGACTAGCGGGGGGCTCCTACGAGCAGTACTTC. Protein: CASSLGLAGGSYEQYF.

V is TRBV7-8 and J is TRBJ2-7; no definite D call. CDR1 and CDR2 (germline): SGHVS, FQNEAQ. This CDR3 spans 15 amino acids. The germline V and J ends were trimmed by 2 bases and 0 bases, with 11 bases remaining between them. DNA for the CDR3: TGTGCCAGCAGCTTATATGCTACCTCCTCCTACGAGCAGTACTTC. This codes for CASSLYATSSYEQYF. The full variable domain, in which reference TRBV7-8 and TRBJ2-7 provide the parts outside the CDR3, is GAGVSQSPRYKVAKRGQDVALRCDPISGHVSLFWYQQALGQGPEFLTYFQNEAQLDKSGLPSDRFFAERPEGSVSTLKIQRTQQEDSAVYLCASSLYATSSYEQYFGPGTRLTVT.

The chain couples TRBV6-5 to TRBJ2-1; 11 bases are shared with TRBD2. Germline-derived CDR1 and CDR2 are MNHEY and SVGAGI. The V and J ends lost 7 bases and 6 bases, in that order; junction bases with no gene match: 8. This CDR3 is 15 amino acids long. The CDR3 bases are TGTGCCAGCACCCTCCTAGCGGGAGGTTCCAATGAGCAGTTCTTC. Translation gives CASTLLAGGSNEQFF.

The V call is TRBV28, the J call TRBJ1-3; no reliable D call. Trimming cost V 6 bases and J 4 bases, with 13 bases left between them. In germline, CDR1 is MDHEN, CDR2 SYDVKM. CDR3 length: 14 residues. Here the CDR3 DNA reads TGTGCCAGCAGCTCATCTCCCGGGGGAAACACCATATATTTT. Translation gives CASSSSPGGNTIYF.